These 23 T cell receptor beta chains came from one sample sequenced in a study of blood T cells in healthy people across ages. With a J-beta primer mix and a sample-barcoded 5' primer, a second PCR ran 7 to 11 cycles. One entry per CDR3 protein, called by TCRdb with MiXCR from the 5' RACE reads. Among 700,000 or so distinct CDR3 sequences listed, over 40% were seen once. The sample taken for sequencing was blood. These receptors were obtained from a man at least 80 years old in good health.

The chain has TRBV6-2 or TRBV6-3 and TRBJ1-2; D is undetermined. Trimming took off 2 bases at V and 6 bases at J, with 4 bases between the two ends. This CDR3 is built from 11 residues. Germline loops: CDR1 MNHEY, CDR2 SVGEGT. CDR3: CASSYGHGYTF. The CDR3 region has the DNA TGTGCCAGCAGTTACGGCCATGGCTACACCTTC.

This chain links TRBV7-9 with TRBJ2-6; TRBD1 agrees at 9 bases. The ends lost 3 bases at V and 7 bases at J; junction bases unmatched: 13. Looked up from germline, CDR1 is SEHNR and CDR2 is FQNEAQ (reference sequence). CDR3 length: 18 amino acids. CDR3 in DNA: TGTGCCAGCAGCTTCACAGGGGGCTCCCTCTTAGACGCCAACGTCCTGACTTTC. Amino acid sequence: CASSFTGGSLLDANVLTF.

The J gene is TRBJ2-7, the V gene TRBV9; TRBD2 aligns across 9 bases. Germline CDR1 is SGDLS and CDR2 is YYNGEE. With V trimmed by 4 bases and J by 5 bases, 10 bases remained unmatched. CDR3 length: 15 amino acids. CDR3 DNA sequence: TGTGCCAGCAGCCGGGCTAGCGGGACGTCCGACGAGCAGTACTTC. Residues: CASSRASGTSDEQYF.

This clonotype was counted only a few times. The V gene is TRBV7-2, the J gene TRBJ2-5, with a weak D call TRBD2 (6 bases). The CDR3 is 13 amino acids. Per the germline V gene, CDR1 is SGHTA and CDR2 is FQGNSA. Trimming shortened V by 5 bases and J by 5 bases, and 12 bases separated the two germline ends. The DNA for the CDR3 is TGTGCCAGCAGCCGGGACTCGAGGGAGACCCAGTACTTC. Protein sequence: CASSRDSRETQYF.

As concerns this clonotype: The junction shows a germline mismatch at one end, possibly a read error. The CDR3 reads CASSPGRTSGGASNEPYF. The CDR3 bases are TGTGCCAGCAGCCCCGGGCGGACTAGCGGGGGGGCCTCCAATGAGCCGTACTTC. This chain links TRBV12-3 or TRBV12-4 with TRBJ2-7; TRBD2 agrees at 15 bases. This CDR3 contains 18 residues.

About this clonotype: One end of the junction varies from germline; a read error may be responsible. The chain couples TRBV7-2 to TRBJ2-7; D gene ambiguous. CDR3 length: 13 residues. Germline V CDR1 and CDR2: SGHTA, FQGNSA. The CDR3 nucleotides are TGTGCCAGCAGCTTAGACTTTTCCTCCGAGCAGTACTTC. Translation: CASSLDFSSEQYF.

The rearrangement joins TRBV4-2 to TRBJ1-5, with D possibly matching TRBD1 (6 bases). Trimming pared 6 bases from V and 0 bases from J, leaving 18 bases between. The CDR3 has 17 residues. Germline CDR1 is LGHNA and CDR2 is YNFKEQ. As DNA, the CDR3 is TGTGCCAGCAGTCGCAGCTACCTGGACAGTAGCAATCAGCCCCAGCATTTT. Encoded protein: CASSRSYLDSSNQPQHF.

The table lists this clonotype with a count of one. The chain recombines TRBV7-8 with TRBJ1-4, with D possibly TRBD1 on 5 matching bases. V lost 11 bases and J lost 8, with 18 bases in between. Germline CDR1 reads SGHVS; CDR2 reads FQNEAQ. This CDR3 is 13 amino acids long. This chain's CDR3 is CAGTTTGREKLFF. CDR3 nucleotides: TGTGCCGGAACGACAACGGGACGGGAAAAACTGTTTTTT.

The genes are TRBV20-1 and TRBJ2-3, with D perhaps given as TRBD1 or TRBD2 (5 bases each). V was trimmed by 6 bases and J by 0 bases, leaving 16 bases between them. The CDR3 sequence is 15 residues long. Germline V CDR1 and CDR2: DFQATT, SNEGSKA (reference sequence). The CDR3 region is CSALAGGESTDTQYF. CDR3 in DNA: TGCAGTGCCCTCGCTGGGGGAGAGAGCACAGATACGCAGTATTTT.

The CDR3 region is CASSWEGQGGDTQYF. The CDR3, as DNA: TGTGCCAGCAGCTGGGAAGGGCAGGGAGGAGACACCCAGTACTTC. This chain uses TRBV7-2 with TRBJ2-5; weak D call: TRBD2 (6 bases). This CDR3 region has 15 residues. Trimming removed 4 bases from V and 8 bases from J, with 20 bases in between. Germline V gene data show CDR1 as SGHTA and CDR2 as FQGNSA.

This clonotype was found a few times. The gene calls are TRBV7-8 and TRBJ2-5; possibly TRBD1 for D (5 bases). V dropped 4 bases and J dropped 3 bases, with 18 bases sitting between them. This CDR3 is built from 16 residues. Germline CDR1 is SGHVS and CDR2 is FQNEAQ. CDR3 protein: CASSSIEQAFEETQYF. CDR3 DNA: TGTGCCAGCAGCTCCATCGAACAGGCTTTCGAAGAGACCCAGTACTTC.

This clonotype occurred a few times. The rearrangement links TRBV20-1 to TRBJ2-5; maybe TRBD2 (6 bases). The ends were cut back, 0 bases at V and 11 bases at J, with 22 bases in the middle. Germline V gene lookup returns CDR1 DFQATT and CDR2 SNEGSKA (reference sequence). The CDR3 has 15 amino acids. Here the CDR3 reads CSARDALRDSSSQYF. The CDR3 DNA reads as TGCAGTGCTAGAGATGCCCTAAGGGACTCTAGTAGTCAGTACTTC.

The table lists this clonotype with a count of one. The chain recombines TRBV20-1 with TRBJ1-2, with 7 bases fitting TRBD1. Germline V gives CDR1 DFQATT, CDR2 SNEGSKA (reference sequence). This CDR3 is 15 amino acids long. Trimming took 0 bases from V and 3 from J; bases not matched to a gene: 7. In nucleotides, the CDR3 is TGCAGTGCTAGAGATCTTAGGGGGCGCGACTATGGCTACACCTTC. It specifies CSARDLRGRDYGYTF.

This clonotype has just a few counts. The chain recombines TRBV24-1 with TRBJ2-3, with D unclear. In germline, CDR1 is KGHDR, CDR2 SFDVKD. The V gene lost 2 bases and the J gene lost 3 bases, with 2 bases spanning the gap. The CDR3 is made up of 12 amino acids. CDR3 sequence: CATSDYTDTQYF. Here the CDR3 DNA reads TGTGCCACCAGTGATTATACAGATACGCAGTATTTT.

The CDR3 DNA reads TGTGCCAGCAGTCCTTATACGGGAGGGCGAGGGGGAAGCTCCTACAATGAGCAGTTCTTC. It specifies CASSPYTGGRGGSSYNEQFF. The rearrangement uses TRBV12-3 or TRBV12-4 and TRBJ2-1; 8 nucleotides match TRBD2. CDR3 length equals 20 residues. Unmatched junction bases numbered 18, after V lost 5 bases and J lost 0 bases.

A word on this clonotype: Germline is not matched at one junction end, which may reflect a read error. The chain uses TRBV27 and TRBJ2-3, with a weak D call TRBD1 (5 bases). Germline assignment: CDR1 MNHEY and CDR2 SMNVEV (reference sequence). The CDR3 runs to 14 residues. CDR3 protein: CATSDQGGLGLQYF. CDR3 DNA sequence: TGTGCCACCAGTGATCAGGGTGGTCTGGGTTTGCAGTATTTT.

The V and J genes are TRBV7-2 and TRBJ2-5, with 12 bases identical to TRBD1. The CDR3 runs 17 residues. V was clipped by 2 bases and J by 4 bases; unmatched bases: 8. Looked up from germline, CDR1 is SGHTA and CDR2 is FQGNSA. The CDR3 protein is CASSLMGQGASPETQYF. For the CDR3, the DNA is TGTGCCAGCAGCTTAATGGGACAGGGGGCATCACCAGAGACCCAGTACTTC.

This clonotype was seen a few times. J is TRBJ2-1 and V is TRBV7-2; the D gene is possibly TRBD2 (5 bases). The V and J ends lost 1 base and 4 bases respectively, with 11 bases between them. The CDR3 is made up of 15 amino acids. Germline assignment: CDR1 SGHTA and CDR2 FQGNSA. The CDR3 loop reads CASSLVRDRYNEQFF. CDR3 nucleotide sequence: TGTGCCAGCAGCTTAGTACGGGATCGTTACAATGAGCAGTTCTTC.

The chain has TRBV4-3 and TRBJ2-7; D possibly corresponds to TRBD1 (5 bases). CDR3 length: 15 amino acids. V was clipped by 4 bases and J by 3 bases, with 16 bases between them. Looked up from germline, CDR1 is LGHNA and CDR2 is YSLEER. CDR3 nucleotides: TGCGCCAGCAGCCTTAGGCAGGGTACGGGCTACGAGCAGTACTTC. Protein sequence: CASSLRQGTGYEQYF.

This clonotype has a count of ten or more. V and J are TRBV7-2 and TRBJ2-6, with 8 bases aligning to TRBD2. CDR1 and CDR2 (germline): SGHTA, FQGNSA. V was pared by 0 bases and J by 3 bases, with 7 bases of the junction left unmatched. This CDR3 spans 18 amino acids. The CDR3 protein is CASSLAPSGRGGANVLTF. CDR3 bases: TGTGCCAGCAGCTTAGCGCCAAGCGGGAGAGGTGGGGCCAACGTCCTGACTTTC.

In this sample, this clonotype turned up a few times. This chain connects TRBV7-2 to TRBJ1-2; 10 bases are a match to TRBD1. Germline values: CDR1 SGHTA, CDR2 FQGNSA. V shed 3 bases, J shed 4 bases, and the junction held 8 bases outside the gene matches. The CDR3 is made up of 16 amino acids. In DNA, the CDR3 is TGTGCCAGCAGCTTGTCCCGGGACAGGGGTCCCTATGGCTACACCTTC. Translated, it gives CASSLSRDRGPYGYTF.

This clonotype was found a few times. This chain uses TRBV18 with TRBJ2-5; 11 positions agree with TRBD1. Trimming removed 2 bases from V and 4 bases from J; junction bases left unmatched: 3. This CDR3 is 15 amino acids long. CDR1 and CDR2 from the germline V gene are KGHSH and LQKENI. In DNA form, the CDR3 reads TGTGCCAGCTCACCAGGACAGGGGGCCACAGAGACCCAGTACTTC. It specifies CASSPGQGATETQYF.

Ten or more counts support this clonotype. This chain joins TRBV6-6 and TRBJ2-7; perhaps TRBD1 as D (6 bases). V lost 7 bases to trimming and J lost 6 bases, with 16 bases between them. The CDR3 totals 13 residues. Germline V gives CDR1 MNHNY, CDR2 SVGAGI (reference sequence). This CDR3 is CASTKPQGFEQYF. In nucleotides, the CDR3 is TGTGCCAGCACTAAACCACAGGGTTTCGAGCAGTACTTC.